The next 8 T cell receptor beta chains were all read from a single sample in a study of T-cell reconstitution after alpha-beta-depleted transplantation in children. This sample's TCRbeta library carried unique molecular identifier barcodes. TCRdb recomputed calls from the PCR reads with MiXCR, one row per CDR3 protein. The sample has around 680,000 distinct CDR3 sequences, roughly 17% seen once. Sequencing used PBMCs from the stem cell graft donor, obtained from the stem cell graft. The receptors stem from a human donor who donated a stem cell graft to a child with acute myeloid leukemia.

This clonotype was counted at least ten times. This chain connects TRBV20-1 to TRBJ2-3, with 7 nucleotides matching TRBD2. V was pared by 3 bases and J by 3 bases, with 6 bases of the junction left unmatched. This CDR3 comprises 14 residues. From germline, CDR1 is DFQATT and CDR2 SNEGSKA (reference sequence). The CDR3 protein is CSARGGKKTDTQYF. The DNA for the CDR3 is TGCAGTGCTAGGGGGGGGAAGAAGACAGATACGCAGTATTTT.

This clonotype occurred many times. The rearrangement uses TRBV7-2 and TRBJ2-3, with D perhaps matching TRBD1 (5 bases). CDR1 SGHTA and CDR2 FQGNSA come from the germline V gene. This CDR3 has 15 residues. Between the trimmed V and J ends, which lost 5 bases and 8 bases, there was a span of 20 bases. CDR3 sequence reads: CASSAQSGSVATQYF. CDR3 coding DNA: TGTGCCAGCAGCGCCCAGTCAGGGTCAGTAGCTACGCAGTATTTT.

This clonotype was detected a few times. CDR3 protein: CASSGRDRATGNTIYF. In DNA, the CDR3 is TGTGCCAGCAGCGGACGTGACAGGGCAACTGGAAACACCATATATTTT. The chain joins TRBV7-9 to TRBJ1-3, with 7 bases aligning to TRBD1. J was trimmed by 2 bases and V by 5 bases; bases with no gene match: 9. CDR3 size: 16 residues. CDR1 is SEHNR and CDR2 is FQNEAQ in the germline V gene (reference sequence). The complete variable domain, with remaining parts taken from reference TRBV7-9 and TRBJ1-3, reads DTGVSQNPRHKITKRGQNVTFRCDPISEHNRLYWYRQTLGQGPEFLTYFQNEAQLEKSRLLSDRFSAERPKGSFSTLEIQRTEQGDSAMYLCASSGRDRATGNTIYFGEGSWLTVV.

This clonotype appeared many times. CDR3 residues: CASSEPGTSQETQYF. The CDR3 DNA is TGTGCCAGCAGCGAACCCGGGACATCCCAAGAGACCCAGTACTTC. This rearrangement joins TRBV7-9 to TRBJ2-5; a possible D gene is TRBD1 (6 bases). The V end was cut by 5 bases, the J end by 1 base, with 14 bases between. Per germline, CDR1 SEHNR and CDR2 FQNEAQ (reference sequence). This CDR3 has 15 residues.

In this sample, this clonotype turned up many times. The chain links TRBV30 to TRBJ2-3; D perhaps matches TRBD2 (5 bases). Germline V gives CDR1 GTSNPN, CDR2 SVGIG (reference sequence). With 5 bases removed from V and 4 bases from J, the gap between germline ends came to 10 bases. This CDR3 spans 12 amino acids. The CDR3, as DNA: TGTGCCTGGGCTTTCGGGGCAGATACGCAGTATTTT. Its translation: CAWAFGADTQYF.

Turning to this clonotype: A clone one base away is much larger, so this may be a read error. A read error is likely, as this CDR3 ends without the conserved phenylalanine or tryptophan. The CDR3 sequence: CASSPGQGITEAFC. The CDR3 nucleotides read TGTGCCAGTAGCCCCGGACAGGGAATAACTGAAGCTTTCTGT. The gene calls are TRBV19 and TRBJ1-1; TRBD1 aligns across 8 bases. Germline CDR1 is LNHDA and CDR2 is SQIVND (reference sequence). The CDR3 is made up of 14 amino acids. Trimming took 6 bases from V and 5 from J; bases not matched to a gene: 8.

This chain links TRBV7-2 with TRBJ1-2; D not resolved. The CDR3 covers 15 residues. Trimming left V 1 base short and J 5 bases short, with 14 bases between. Germline V gene lookup returns CDR1 SGHTA and CDR2 FQGNSA. CDR3 sequence: CASSLGGNGRYGYTF. CDR3 DNA sequence: TGTGCCAGCAGCTTAGGAGGGAACGGCAGATATGGCTACACCTTC.

This clonotype was seen ten or more times. The chain has TRBV20-1 and TRBJ2-7; D unresolved. The CDR3 has 13 amino acids. V gave up 3 bases and J gave up 3 bases, with 12 bases separating them. Per the germline V gene, CDR1 is DFQATT and CDR2 is SNEGSKA (reference sequence). CDR3 in DNA: TGCAGTGCTAGCTACCGGGTGAACTACGAGCAGTACTTC. Translated, it gives CSASYRVNYEQYF.